A single T cell receptor (beta chain) is shown here with its context. The target antigen is unknown. This sample is drawn from a study of T cell repertoires in cytomegalovirus infection. Study-level background: Indicated by public TCR beta signatures were CMV infection and matching HLA type.

TCRdb fed the reads into MiXCR, producing one record per CDR3 protein. Here the sample spans about 490,000 distinct CDR3 sequences, less than 30% being singletons. The germline CDR1 and CDR2 sequences are LGHNA and YNFKEQ. The CDR3 is 15 amino acids. After removal of 0 bases from V and 6 bases from J, the junction contained 1 base not matched to a gene. Study findings and constraints: Ex vivo responses were dominated by HLA-C-restricted CMV-specific TCR beta clonotypes. Adding up the frequency of public TCR beta families identified people who carried CMV plus the relevant HLA.

Sequenced material: PBMCs. The chain couples TRBV4-2 to TRBJ2-2, with TRBD2 matching over 10 bases. The source is a human donor in good health (CMV status not recorded). Some clones in this sample may be carry-over from other donors' samples. The CDR3 DNA follows: TGTGCCAGCAGCCAAGAAGCGGGAGGGCCCGGGGAGCTGTTTTTT. Residues: CASSQEAGGPGELFF.